This entry concerns a single TCR beta chain. Its target is not known. The CDR3 consists of 16 residues. The germline V gene encodes CDR1 MDHEN and CDR2 SYDVKM. RNA transcripts were the source from which TCR beta CDR3 regions were amplified. RT-PCR with HTBI primers came first, then second-round multiplex PCR. TCRdb itself ran the multiplex PCR reads through MiXCR, one entry per CDR3 protein. Of about 1.2 million distinct CDR3 sequences in the sample, less than 45% were seen once. The data derive from a study of Graves' ophthalmopathy and Graves' hyperthyroidism. Study background: Hyperthyroidism is called stable when no ophthalmopathy develops within 18 months of follow-up. Whole-study results and caveats: With less than 90% sensitivity and approximately 80% specificity, a 13-signature model separated ophthalmopathy from stable hyperthyroidism. Most expanded clonotypes from thyroid (those above 0.001 frequency) were also found in blood.

Excluded were patients with other autoimmune diseases, uncontrolled infections, pregnancy or lactation. The sequencing sample was made of peripheral blood or thyroid tissue (not recorded which). The rearrangement links TRBV28 to TRBJ2-6; TRBD2 is a possible D gene (6 bases). The sequence was collected from an adult man with Graves' hyperthyroidism. As DNA, the CDR3 is TGTGCGACATCGGGGGTGGATACCTCTGGGGCCAACGTCCTGACTTTC. The encoded protein is CATSGVDTSGANVLTF.